Presented here are 13 T cell receptor beta chains from one specimen sequenced in a study of T cell responses to AZD1222 COVID-19 vaccine. The method was immunoSEQ multiplex PCR; TCRdb's version includes in-frame clones alone and lacks a portion of them. The top ten clones hold about 13% of a sample with about 99,000 clones, 90% to 95% of them seen once. Source: peripheral blood, taken on day 0 of AZD1222 vaccination. Receptors were obtained from an adult in good health.

The rearrangement joins TRBV24-1 to TRBJ2-5, with D tentatively TRBD1 (6 bases). The V gene lost 4 bases and the J gene lost 5 bases, with 13 bases spanning the gap. CDR3 size: 14 residues. Germline loops: CDR1 KGHDR, CDR2 SFDVKD. CDR3 protein: CATSEQGPRETQYF. CDR3 nucleotides: TGTGCCACCAGTGAGCAGGGGCCGAGGGAGACCCAGTACTTC.

The chain carries TRBV27 and TRBJ1-1; 12 nucleotides line up with TRBD1. The germline V gene encodes CDR1 MNHEY and CDR2 SMNVEV (reference sequence). The CDR3 runs to 18 residues. V lost 5 bases, J lost 0 bases, and 10 bases stayed unmatched. CDR3 DNA sequence: TGTGCCAGCAGTCCACGATCCGGGACAGGGGGCCTGAACACTGAAGCTTTCTTT. Translating it yields CASSPRSGTGGLNTEAFF.

V is TRBV9 and J is TRBJ2-1; TRBD2 matches 8 bases. The CDR3 runs to 15 residues. The V gene's germline CDR1 is SGDLS and CDR2 YYNGEE. With 5 bases clipped from V and 2 bases from J, the junction kept 6 bases outside the gene matches. CDR3 sequence (DNA): TGTGCCAGCAGTCAAGCGGGAGTACCCTACAATGAGCAGTTCTTC. This sequence encodes CASSQAGVPYNEQFF.

This sequence joins TRBV19 and TRBJ1-4, with a possible D match to TRBD1 (6 bases). Trimming took off 10 bases at V and 5 bases at J, with 17 bases between the two ends. Germline V CDR1 and CDR2: LNHDA, SQIVND (reference sequence). The CDR3 totals 14 residues. The CDR3 reads CATHARGGNEKLFF. DNA of the CDR3: TGTGCCACCCACGCAAGGGGGGGAAATGAAAAACTGTTTTTT.

The chain carries TRBV5-8 and TRBJ1-5; the D is unclear. This CDR3 contains 12 residues. Germline CDR1 SGHTS, CDR2 YDEGEE. V was shortened by 10 bases and J by 5 bases, with 13 bases between the two germline ends. CDR3 loop: CAFGDPDQPQHF. CDR3 bases: TGTGCCTTTGGAGATCCAGATCAGCCCCAGCATTTT. The full variable domain, in which reference TRBV5-8 and TRBJ1-5 provide the parts outside the CDR3, is EAGVTQSPTHLIKTRGQQATLRCSPISGHTSVYWYQQALGLGLQFLLWYDEGEERNRGNFPPRFSGRQFPNYSSELNVNALELEDSALYLCAFGDPDQPQHFGDGTRLSIL.

The V call is TRBV18, the J call TRBJ1-3; no clear D. V lost 2 bases, J lost 0 bases, and 11 bases lay in between. The CDR3 is 16 residues long. CDR1 and CDR2 from the germline V gene are KGHSH and LQKENI. CDR3 DNA: TGTGCCAGCTCACCATTTGCAGGAGTCTCTGGAAACACCATATATTTT. Translation gives CASSPFAGVSGNTIYF.

The chain joins TRBV9 to TRBJ2-2, with 7 positions matching TRBD1. Germline assignment: CDR1 SGDLS and CDR2 YYNGEE. The V and J ends lost 0 bases and 4 bases, in that order; junction bases with no gene match: 3. The CDR3 has 15 amino acids. CDR3 residues: CASSVGAGGTGELFF. As DNA, the CDR3 is TGTGCCAGCAGCGTAGGGGCAGGGGGCACCGGGGAGCTGTTTTTT. Variable domain in full (rest from reference TRBV9 and TRBJ2-2): DSGVTQTPKHLITATGQRVTLRCSPRSGDLSVYWYQQSLDQGLQFLIQYYNGEERAKGNILERFSAQQFPDLHSELNLSSLELGDSALYFCASSVGAGGTGELFFGEGSRLTVL.

The J gene is TRBJ1-3, the V gene TRBV9; no definite D call. With 0 bases removed from V and 4 bases from J, the gap between germline ends came to 17 bases. The CDR3 runs to 17 residues. The germline CDR1 and CDR2 sequences are SGDLS and YYNGEE. The CDR3 nucleotides read TGTGCCAGCAGCGTAGAGGGAGAAAGAAAAGGAGGAAACACCATATATTTT. The encoded protein is CASSVEGERKGGNTIYF. Full variable domain (missing parts from reference TRBV9 and TRBJ1-3): DSGVTQTPKHLITATGQRVTLRCSPRSGDLSVYWYQQSLDQGLQFLIQYYNGEERAKGNILERFSAQQFPDLHSELNLSSLELGDSALYFCASSVEGERKGGNTIYFGEGSWLTVV.

This chain's CDR3 is CASSFGTGFSSYEQYF. The CDR3 nucleotides are TGCGCCAGCAGCTTCGGAACAGGATTTAGCTCCTACGAGCAGTACTTC. The chain combines TRBV5-1 with TRBJ2-7, with TRBD1 as a possible D gene (5 bases). Germline V gene lookup returns CDR1 SGHRS and CDR2 YFSETQ. CDR3 size: 16 residues. Trimming shortened V by 2 bases and J by 0 bases, and 15 bases separated the two germline ends.

The V and J genes are TRBV7-2 and TRBJ1-5, with TRBD1 identical over 7 bases. Trimming took 4 bases from V and 0 from J; bases not matched to a gene: 6. CDR1 and CDR2 from the germline V gene are SGHTA and FQGNSA. The CDR3 runs to 16 residues. The CDR3 sequence is CASSYSTGYSNQPQHF. As DNA, the CDR3 is TGTGCCAGCAGCTATTCGACAGGGTATAGCAATCAGCCCCAGCATTTT.

DNA of the CDR3: TGTGCCAGCAGCTTAGTTTCTAGCGGGAATACCTACGAGCAGTACTTC. This gives the protein CASSLVSSGNTYEQYF. This chain links TRBV11-1 with TRBJ2-7; 9 bases are shared with TRBD2. The length of the CDR3 is 16 residues. Germline CDR1 SGHAT, CDR2 FQDESV (reference sequence). Unmatched junction bases numbered 6, after V lost 1 base and J lost 2 bases.

V and J are TRBV3-1 (or the pseudogene TRBV3-2) and TRBJ1-1; a possible D gene is TRBD1 (5 bases). CDR1 and CDR2 from the germline V gene are LGHDT and YNNKEL (reference sequence). The CDR3 consists of 15 residues. The V and J ends lost 3 bases and 0 bases respectively, with 11 bases between them. CDR3 DNA sequence: TGTGCCAGCAGCCATTCGGGGACTATGAACACTGAAGCTTTCTTT. It specifies CASSHSGTMNTEAFF.

This chain uses TRBV7-9 with TRBJ1-6, with D possibly being TRBD1 (5 bases). There are 17 residues in the CDR3. Trimming removed 2 bases from V and 7 bases from J, with 18 bases in between. Germline CDR1 is SEHNR and CDR2 is FQNEAQ (reference sequence). This CDR3 reads CASSLSTGHWQNSPLHF. In DNA, the CDR3 is TGTGCCAGCAGCTTAAGTACCGGACATTGGCAAAATTCACCCCTCCACTTT.